Listed here are 13 T cell receptor beta chains from one sample, sequenced in a study of early T cells in non-severe SARS-CoV-2 infection. TCRdb reprocessed the 5' RACE reads with MiXCR, giving one entry per CDR3 protein. The sample includes 85,000 to 100,000 distinct CDR3 sequences, more than 9.5% of them seen just once. Sequencing used whole blood, obtained at baseline. Source of these receptors: an adult who was a healthcare worker with PCR-confirmed SARS-CoV-2 infection or an uninfected control (not recorded which).

This clonotype occurred many times. This chain links TRBV20-1 with TRBJ2-7; weak D call: TRBD2 (7 bases). Trimming removed 8 bases at V and 0 bases at J, with 26 bases between. CDR3 size: 17 residues. From germline, CDR1 is DFQATT and CDR2 SNEGSKA (reference sequence). CDR3 coding DNA: TGCAGTTCCATTAGGCGGGGGCTAGCAACTCCCTCCTACGAGCAGTACTTC. Translated, it gives CSSIRRGLATPSYEQYF.

There are a few counts of this clonotype. This chain connects TRBV6-5 to TRBJ2-6; D is undetermined. CDR3 length: 16 amino acids. CDR1 is MNHEY and CDR2 is SVGAGI in the germline V gene. V lost 5 bases and J lost 0, with 11 bases in between. CDR3 sequence: CASSLESSSGANVLTF. DNA of the CDR3: TGTGCCAGCAGTCTCGAGAGTTCCTCTGGGGCCAACGTCCTGACTTTC.

The table lists this clonotype with a few counts. This chain links TRBV11-2 with TRBJ1-2; D not resolved. This CDR3 has 13 amino acids. CDR1 and CDR2 (germline): SGHAT, FQNNGV. V was cut by 5 bases and J by 4 bases, with 11 bases left in between. CDR3 loop: CASSKTEVYGYTF. The DNA for the CDR3 is TGTGCCAGCAGCAAAACAGAGGTCTATGGCTACACCTTC.

This clonotype is judged medium-sized. The chain uses TRBV7-9 and TRBJ2-7, with 8 nucleotides matching TRBD1. In germline, CDR1 is SEHNR, CDR2 FQNEAQ (reference sequence). The CDR3 loop spans 12 amino acids. Unmatched junction bases numbered 1, after V lost 3 bases and J lost 6 bases. Here the CDR3 DNA reads TGTGCCAGCAGCTTGGGACAGGCCGAGCAGTACTTC. Its protein is CASSLGQAEQYF.

V is TRBV7-9 and J is TRBJ1-2; TRBD1 is a possible D gene (5 bases). V lost 8 bases and J lost 1, with 11 bases in between. Germline CDR1 and CDR2: SEHNR and FQNEAQ (reference sequence). The CDR3 spans 13 residues. CDR3 nucleotides: TGTGCCAGCCGGGACGGAAGTAACTATGGCTACACCTTC. Its translation: CASRDGSNYGYTF.

Ten or more counts support this clonotype. The chain employs TRBV9 and TRBJ1-2; D is unclear. Trimming pared 4 bases from V and 4 bases from J, leaving 14 bases between. The length of the CDR3 is 14 residues. Germline-derived CDR1 and CDR2 are SGDLS and YYNGEE. CDR3 protein: CASSQTVIGYGYTF. Here the CDR3 DNA reads TGTGCCAGCAGCCAAACAGTAATTGGCTATGGCTACACCTTC.

The chain combines TRBV3-1 with TRBJ2-3; unclear D gene. The V and J ends lost 5 bases and 4 bases respectively, with 22 bases between them. Germline lookup yields CDR1 LGHDT and CDR2 YNNKEL (reference sequence). The CDR3 covers 17 residues. This chain's CDR3 is CASSVVDLVKTSDTQYF. The CDR3, as DNA: TGTGCCAGCAGCGTTGTAGATCTAGTCAAGACTTCAGATACGCAGTATTTT.

The V and J genes are TRBV27 and TRBJ2-7; 7 positions match TRBD1. V lost 10 bases, J lost 6 bases, and 6 bases stayed unmatched. Germline lookup yields CDR1 MNHEY and CDR2 SMNVEV (reference sequence). The CDR3 covers 11 residues. The CDR3 coding sequence is TGTGCCACCAAAAACAGGGGCGAGCAGTACTTC. This translates into CATKNRGEQYF.

V gene TRBV3-1 combines with J gene TRBJ2-7; D is uncertain. V dropped 4 bases and J dropped 0 bases, with 16 bases sitting between them. This CDR3 comprises 16 residues. The germline V gene has CDR1 LGHDT and CDR2 YNNKEL (reference sequence). The CDR3 DNA is TGTGCCAGCAGCCCCAAAGGCCCTTGGAGCTCCTACGAGCAGTACTTC. Protein: CASSPKGPWSSYEQYF.

This clonotype has at least ten counts. This chain joins TRBV25-1 and TRBJ2-4, with D possibly TRBD1 on 6 matching bases. The CDR3 loop spans 16 amino acids. CDR1 and CDR2 from the germline V gene are MGHDK and SYGVNS. V was clipped by 6 bases and J by 1 base, with 16 bases between them. CDR3 protein: CASRAVTGDAKNIQYF. The CDR3 DNA reads TGTGCCAGCAGGGCCGTGACAGGAGACGCCAAAAACATTCAGTACTTC.

This clonotype was seen a handful of times. The rearrangement joins TRBV10-3 to TRBJ2-1, with unresolved D. V lost 1 base to trimming and J lost 9 bases, with 7 bases between them. Germline V gives CDR1 ENHRY, CDR2 SYGVKD. The CDR3 is 12 amino acids. The CDR3 region is CAISEYDVEQFF. CDR3 coding DNA: TGTGCCATCAGTGAGTATGATGTTGAGCAGTTCTTC.

This clonotype has only a few counts. V gene TRBV6-1 combines with J gene TRBJ2-3; perhaps TRBD2 as D (5 bases). The V gene lost 3 bases and the J gene lost 3 bases, with 13 bases spanning the gap. This CDR3 is 15 amino acids long. Germline values: CDR1 MNHNS, CDR2 SASEGT. CDR3 bases: TGTGCCAGCAGTGAGAGTCCGGGGAGAACAGATACGCAGTATTTT. The encoded protein is CASSESPGRTDTQYF.

This clonotype appeared many times. This chain links TRBV5-1 with TRBJ2-1; the D call may be TRBD1 or TRBD2 (5 bases each). The CDR3 length is 15 residues. CDR1 is SGHRS and CDR2 is YFSETQ in the germline V gene. Trimming removed 6 bases at V and 7 bases at J, with 20 bases between. CDR3 DNA sequence: TGCGCCAGCAAAGAGGAGCCAGGGACGGTTAATGAGCAGTTCTTC. Translation: CASKEEPGTVNEQFF.